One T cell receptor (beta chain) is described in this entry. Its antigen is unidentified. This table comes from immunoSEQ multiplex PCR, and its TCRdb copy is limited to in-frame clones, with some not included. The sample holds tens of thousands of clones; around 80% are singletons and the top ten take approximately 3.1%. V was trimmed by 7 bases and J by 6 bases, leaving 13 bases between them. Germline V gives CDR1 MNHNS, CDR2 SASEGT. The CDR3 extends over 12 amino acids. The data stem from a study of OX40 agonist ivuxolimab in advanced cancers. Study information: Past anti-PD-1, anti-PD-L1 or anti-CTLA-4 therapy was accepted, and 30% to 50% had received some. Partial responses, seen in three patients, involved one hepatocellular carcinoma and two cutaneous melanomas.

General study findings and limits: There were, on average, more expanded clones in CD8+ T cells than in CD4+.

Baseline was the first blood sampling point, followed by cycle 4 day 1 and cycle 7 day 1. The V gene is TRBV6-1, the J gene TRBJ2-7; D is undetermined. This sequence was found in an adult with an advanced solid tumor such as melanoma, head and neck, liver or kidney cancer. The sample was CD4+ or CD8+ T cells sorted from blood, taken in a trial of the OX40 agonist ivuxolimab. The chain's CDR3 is CASTWERSEQYF. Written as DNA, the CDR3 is TGTGCCAGCACGTGGGAACGAAGCGAGCAGTACTTC.